These 16 T cell receptor beta chains share one sample of origin, sequenced in a study of cytomegalovirus exposure and HLA in healthy donors. It was with 60 Vbeta and 13 Jbeta primers that the PCR ran. The assay was immunoSEQ multiplex PCR, and TCRdb's table has in-frame clones only and misses some. The sample consists of over 150,000 clones, 70% to 80% of them appearing once. The specimen was PBMCs. These receptors were obtained from a man in his forties in good health and CMV-seronegative.

The V call is TRBV15, the J call TRBJ2-3; possibly TRBD1 for D (6 bases). Germline V gene data show CDR1 as LNHNV and CDR2 as YYDKDF (reference sequence). Trimming took off 3 bases at V and 4 bases at J, with 14 bases between the two ends. This CDR3 has 15 amino acids. CDR3 amino acids: CATSRDSLVSDTQYF. The CDR3 DNA reads as TGTGCCACCAGCAGGGACAGTTTAGTTTCAGATACGCAGTATTTT.

V usage is TRBV27 and J usage is TRBJ2-1; D might be TRBD1 (5 bases). The CDR3 sequence is 13 residues long. Per the germline V gene, CDR1 is MNHEY and CDR2 is SMNVEV (reference sequence). V dropped 9 bases and J dropped 8 bases, with 17 bases sitting between them. The CDR3 loop is CASWGINRDEQFF. The CDR3 nucleotides are TGTGCCAGTTGGGGCATCAACCGGGATGAGCAGTTCTTC.

V and J are TRBV10-3 and TRBJ2-3; no clear D gene. Germline V gene sequence: CDR1 ENHRY, CDR2 SYGVKD. CDR3 size: 15 residues. The V gene lost 6 bases and the J gene lost 2 bases, with 15 bases spanning the gap. The DNA for the CDR3 is TGTGCCATCAGCCCCCTCCCCTCTTCCACAGATACGCAGTATTTT. Translation gives CAISPLPSSTDTQYF.

This chain connects TRBV6-6 to TRBJ1-5; possibly TRBD1 for D (5 bases). Germline CDR1 reads MNHNY; CDR2 reads SVGAGI (reference sequence). V lost 0 bases to trimming and J lost 7 bases, with 7 bases between them. The CDR3 runs to 13 residues. This chain's CDR3 is CASSYSKGQPQHF. The CDR3 nucleotides are TGTGCCAGCAGTTACTCTAAGGGGCAGCCCCAGCATTTT.

The sample holds a few counts of this clone. The chain is built from TRBV10-3 and TRBJ1-1; 10 nucleotides align to TRBD1. This CDR3 has 14 residues. The V segment lost 9 bases and the J segment 6 bases; nucleotides outside the gene matches: 10. The germline gives CDR1 ENHRY, CDR2 SYGVKD. The CDR3 DNA follows: TGTGCCATGACCAGCGTGACAGGGGGCTCTGAAGCTTTCTTT. Translation gives CAMTSVTGGSEAFF.

The chain couples TRBV7-9 to TRBJ2-3; possibly TRBD1 for D (6 bases). The CDR3 length is 14 residues. Germline V gene lookup returns CDR1 SEHNR and CDR2 FQNEAQ (reference sequence). Trimming took 4 bases from V and 2 from J, leaving 10 bases between them. This CDR3 is CASSSRTDTDTQYF. In nucleotides, the CDR3 is TGTGCCAGCAGCTCGAGGACAGACACAGATACGCAGTATTTT.

The rearrangement joins TRBV6-4 to TRBJ2-5; 8 bases line up with TRBD1. With the DNA end fitting TRBJ2-7 better, the J assignment may be wrong. Germline assignment: CDR1 MRHNA and CDR2 SNTAGT. This CDR3 is 17 amino acids long. The DNA of the CDR3 is TGTGCCAGCAGTGAAAAATTGGAGGAACAGGGGGACTACGAGCAGTACTTC. It encodes CASSEKLEEQGDYEQYF.

The V call is TRBV5-8, the J call TRBJ1-5; D may be TRBD1 (5 bases). The germline V and J ends were trimmed by 4 bases and 5 bases, with 16 bases remaining between them. CDR1 is SGHTS, CDR2 YDEGEE, per germline. The CDR3 totals 15 residues. The CDR3 DNA sequence: TGTGCCAGCAGCCCTTTTGGGGCGACCGATCAGCCCCAGCATTTT. It yields the protein CASSPFGATDQPQHF.

V usage is TRBV4-1 and J usage is TRBJ1-5; tentative D call: TRBD1 (6 bases). This CDR3 contains 16 residues. V dropped 4 bases and J dropped 2 bases, with 15 bases sitting between them. Per the germline V gene, CDR1 is MGHRA and CDR2 is YSYEKL. This chain's CDR3 is CASSPQGMVRNQPQHF. CDR3 in DNA: TGCGCCAGCAGCCCACAGGGAATGGTTCGCAATCAGCCCCAGCATTTT.

The chain uses TRBV27 and TRBJ1-2, with 9 bases matching TRBD1. With 5 bases clipped from V and 5 bases from J, the junction kept 3 bases outside the gene matches. Germline V gene data show CDR1 as MNHEY and CDR2 as SMNVEV (reference sequence). CDR3 length: 13 residues. DNA of the CDR3: TGTGCCAGCAGTCCCGGGACAGGGTATGGCTACACCTTC. Its translation is CASSPGTGYGYTF.

The chain uses TRBV30 and TRBJ1-6; D remains unclear. The CDR3 is made up of 16 amino acids. Between the trimmed V and J ends, which lost 0 bases and 7 bases, there was a span of 16 bases. Germline V gene lookup returns CDR1 GTSNPN and CDR2 SVGIG (reference sequence). CDR3: CAWSVSVMLFNSPLHF. The CDR3 DNA follows: TGTGCCTGGAGTGTTTCGGTCATGTTGTTCAATTCACCCCTCCACTTT.

This clone came up a few times. The chain combines TRBV2 with TRBJ2-3; 13 positions match TRBD2. Germline assignment: CDR1 SNHLY and CDR2 FYNNEI. V dropped 8 bases and J dropped 8; count of bases not matched to a gene: 7. CDR3 size: 14 residues. DNA of the CDR3: TGTGCCAGCCTAACTAGCGGGGGGGCCGGTACGCAGTATTTT. Its protein is CASLTSGGAGTQYF.

J is TRBJ2-1 and V is TRBV11-2; 13 positions agree with TRBD2. The junction had 16 bases not matched to a gene; V was cut back by 4 bases and J by 7 bases. Germline CDR1 is SGHAT and CDR2 is FQNNGV. The CDR3 covers 19 residues. The DNA of the CDR3 is TGTGCCAGCAGCTCCGGACTAGCGGGGGCCCTAGGGAGAGGGAATGAGCAGTTCTTC. This translates into CASSSGLAGALGRGNEQFF.

This clone turned up a few times. The V call is TRBV27, the J call TRBJ1-1; D call uncertain. This CDR3 is 16 amino acids long. V gave up 1 base and J gave up 0 bases, with 12 bases separating them. From germline, CDR1 is MNHEY and CDR2 SMNVEV (reference sequence). The CDR3 DNA sequence: TGTGCCAGCAGTTTATTCGGTTTGAGGGTGAACACTGAAGCTTTCTTT. It translates to CASSLFGLRVNTEAFF.

This chain joins TRBV7-2 and TRBJ2-5, with 7 bases matching TRBD2. Germline V lookup: CDR1 SGHTA, CDR2 FQGNSA. V lost 6 bases and J lost 5; bases outside the gene matches: 6. This CDR3 has 13 amino acids. CDR3 bases: TGTGCCAGCAGTCCACGACTAGCTGAGACCCAGTACTTC. Protein: CASSPRLAETQYF.

V is TRBV5-1 and J is TRBJ2-1, with 13 bases lining up with TRBD2. Germline V gives CDR1 SGHRS, CDR2 YFSETQ. Unmatched junction bases numbered 8, after V lost 1 base and J lost 7 bases. The CDR3 loop spans 17 amino acids. As DNA, the CDR3 is TGCGCCAGCAGCTTGTTGGGACTAGCGGGGCCTAATAATGAGCAGTTCTTC. This encodes CASSLLGLAGPNNEQFF.